The TCR beta chain under discussion was sequenced for a study of control samples from healthy donors and cancer patients. TCRdb's copy holds only in-frame clones and misses some; the assay was immunoSEQ multiplex PCR. Of 150,000 or so clones in the sample, about 90% were seen once. Sequenced material: blood. This receptor was taken from a young man in good health.

CDR3 sequence (DNA): TGTGCCAGCAGTTCTAGCGGGAGGGCCAAGGATACGCAGTATTTT. Protein sequence: CASSSSGRAKDTQYF. The chain joins TRBV28 to TRBJ2-3; TRBD2 agrees at 12 bases. V shed 4 bases, J shed 6 bases, and the junction held 5 bases outside the gene matches. The germline V gene has CDR1 MDHEN and CDR2 SYDVKM. This CDR3 has 15 residues.